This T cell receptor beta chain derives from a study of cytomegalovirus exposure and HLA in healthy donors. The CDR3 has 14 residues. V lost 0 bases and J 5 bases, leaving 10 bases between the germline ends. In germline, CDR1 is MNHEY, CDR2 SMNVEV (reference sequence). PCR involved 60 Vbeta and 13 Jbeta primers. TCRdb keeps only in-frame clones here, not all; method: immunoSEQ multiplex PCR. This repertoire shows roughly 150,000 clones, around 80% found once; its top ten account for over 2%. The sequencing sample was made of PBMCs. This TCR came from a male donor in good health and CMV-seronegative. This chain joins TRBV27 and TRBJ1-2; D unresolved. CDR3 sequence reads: CASSLSVNSYGYTF. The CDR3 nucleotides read TGTGCCAGCAGTTTATCGGTAAACAGTTATGGCTACACCTTC.